The source of this T cell receptor beta chain is a study of OX40 agonist ivuxolimab in advanced cancers. Study-level information: Ivuxolimab, which patients received intravenously every 2 weeks, was dosed at 0.01 to 10 mg/kg.

Trimming took 5 bases from V and 4 from J; bases not matched to a gene: 8. CDR1 and CDR2 from the germline V gene are LNHNV and YYDKDF (reference sequence). This CDR3 is built from 15 residues. Repertoires were generated with immunoSEQ multiplex PCR, while TCRdb's copy carries only in-frame clones and drops some. Among approximately 68,000 clones listed, 85% to 90% were seen once. The source was CD4+ or CD8+ T cells sorted from blood, collected in a trial of the OX40 agonist ivuxolimab. This clonotype was obtained from an adult with an advanced solid tumor such as melanoma, head and neck, liver or kidney cancer. The chain combines TRBV15 with TRBJ1-2; 9 positions match TRBD1. This chain's CDR3 is CATSEQTGGFYGYTF. In DNA form, the CDR3 reads TGTGCCACCAGCGAACAGACAGGGGGGTTCTATGGCTACACCTTC.